These T cell receptor beta chains were read from a single sample in a study of blood T cell repertoires in COVID-19. Using immunoSEQ multiplex PCR, the repertoire was profiled, and TCRdb retains in-frame clones only, with some absent. The sample has fewer than 250,000 clones, roughly 80% seen once. The sample comprised peripheral blood. The receptors originated from a human donor in a cohort sampled during active COVID-19. Each CDR3 is given with its conserved first and last residue. A D gene is named only where the DNA matches it firmly. Size is stated for part of the rows, as once, few or many counts, or as a class when the clone is expanded.

CDR3	DNA	D	size	J	V
CASSKGTGSLHEQYF	TGTGCCAGTAGTAAAGGGACAGGGAGTTTGCACGAGCAGTACTTC	TRBD1	.	TRBJ2-7	TRBV19
CASSTGGVIQYF	TGCGCCAGTTCGACAGGGGGCGTGATCCAGTACTTC	TRBD1	once	TRBJ2-5	TRBV10-2
CASSRDIANYGYTF	TGTGCCAGCAGCCGGGACATAGCTAACTATGGCTACACCTTC	.	.	TRBJ1-2	TRBV7-6
CASSLRSAGAVGEQFF	TGCGCCAGCAGCTTGCGCTCCGCGGGAGCGGTCGGTGAGCAGTTCTTC	TRBD2	.	TRBJ2-1	TRBV5-1
CASSLWGEGDIQYF	TGTGCCAGCAGCTTATGGGGGGAAGGTGACATTCAGTACTTC	.	.	TRBJ2-4	TRBV7-9
CAWSPGGYGYTF	TGTGCCTGGAGTCCAGGGGGCTATGGCTACACCTTC	TRBD1	.	TRBJ1-2	TRBV30
CASRLEGCVGGSFAGELFF	TGTGCAAGTCGCTTAGAGGGGTGTGTCGGGGGATCTTTCGCCGGGGAGCTGTTTTTT	.	.	TRBJ2-2	TRBV12-2
CAWRVRGVYEQYF	TGTGCCTGGAGGGTCAGGGGTGTCTACGAGCAGTACTTC	.	.	TRBJ2-7	TRBV30
CASSFNRDNEQFF	TGCGCCAGCAGCTTTAACCGGGACAATGAGCAGTTCTTC	.	.	TRBJ2-1	TRBV5-1
CASKRTGMEETQYF	TGTGCCAGCAAAAGGACAGGGATGGAAGAGACCCAGTACTTC	TRBD1	.	TRBJ2-5	TRBV2
CASSYDGRQEGQYF	TGTGCCAGCAGTTACGACGGGAGGCAAGAGGGGCAGTATTTT	TRBD2	.	TRBJ2-3	TRBV6-5
CASSLGQGGREKLFF	TGTGCCAGCAGCCTAGGACAGGGAGGCCGTGAAAAACTGTTTTTT	TRBD1	.	TRBJ1-4	TRBV6-6
CASSPTGSDTEAFF	TGTGCCAGCAGTCCCACAGGCAGTGACACTGAAGCTTTCTTT	.	once	TRBJ1-1	TRBV28
CASTLTVNTEAFF	TGTGCCAGCACCTTGACAGTGAACACTGAAGCTTTCTTT	.	few	TRBJ1-1	TRBV2
CASSVHYGLSNVLTF	TGTGCCAGCAGTGTCCATTATGGACTTTCAAACGTCCTGACTTTC	.	.	TRBJ2-6	TRBV2
CASSKDWYTEAFF	TGTGCCAGCAGCAAGGACTGGTACACTGAAGCTTTCTTT	.	many	TRBJ1-1	TRBV6-4
CATSRAQGRRTPLHF	TGTGCCACCAGCAGGGCACAGGGGCGAAGGACACCCCTCCACTTT	TRBD1	.	TRBJ1-6	TRBV15
CSVWSGSNYGYTF	TGCAGCGTCTGGTCGGGGTCTAACTATGGCTACACCTTC	.	.	TRBJ1-2	TRBV29-1
CATTNRAGANVLTF	TGCGCCACCACTAATCGCGCTGGGGCCAACGTCCTGACTTTC	.	.	TRBJ2-6	TRBV5-1
CASGFGDRVAEQYF	TGTGCCAGCGGTTTTGGGGACAGAGTCGCCGAGCAGTACTTC	TRBD1	.	TRBJ2-7	TRBV6-5
CASSPGQSSGNTIYF	TGTGCCAGTAGCCCTGGACAGAGCTCTGGAAACACCATATATTTT	.	.	TRBJ1-3	TRBV19
CASRGNRGLSGANVLTF	TGTGCCAGCAGAGGAAACAGGGGGCTCTCTGGGGCCAACGTCCTGACTTTC	TRBD1	.	TRBJ2-6	TRBV2
CAISVRTQTSTDTQYF	TGTGCCATCAGTGTGAGGACACAAACGAGCACAGATACGCAGTATTTT	.	once	TRBJ2-3	TRBV10-3
CASSEAHLEQFF	TGTGCCAGCAGTGAAGCTCACTTAGAGCAGTTCTTC	.	few	TRBJ2-1	TRBV2
CASSPLDSLNSPLHF	TGCGCCAGCAGCCCCCTTGACAGCCTCAATTCACCCCTCCACTTT	.	.	TRBJ1-6	TRBV5-1
CASKKPGLNQPQHF	TGTGCCAGCAAGAAACCAGGGTTGAATCAGCCCCAGCATTTT	.	few	TRBJ1-5	TRBV6-5
CASSYSSEALGYTF	TGTGCCAGCAGTTACTCGAGTGAGGCCCTTGGCTACACCTTC	.	.	TRBJ1-2	TRBV6-6
CASSPPVQYEQYF	TGCGCCAGCAGCCCACCTGTTCAGTACGAGCAGTACTTC	.	.	TRBJ2-7	TRBV5-1
CASRWDLTIFF	TGTGCCAGCAGGTGGGACTTGACCATATTCTTC	.	.	TRBJ2-1	TRBV2